The entry that follows covers one T cell receptor beta chain sequence. These data come from a study of OX40 agonist ivuxolimab in advanced cancers. The repertoire was sequenced with immunoSEQ multiplex PCR; TCRdb's copy has only in-frame clones and lacks some. The table lists around 38,000 clones, 80% to 90% of them singletons, with roughly 12% in the top ten. Germline V gene lookup returns CDR1 LNHDA and CDR2 SQIVND (reference sequence). This CDR3 spans 15 amino acids. After removal of 5 bases from V and 3 bases from J, the junction contained 8 bases not matched to a gene. The clonotype was recovered from an adult with an advanced solid tumor such as melanoma, head and neck, liver or kidney cancer. The rearrangement joins TRBV19 to TRBJ1-1; 8 positions agree with TRBD1. This material consisted of CD4+ or CD8+ T cells sorted from blood, taken in a trial of the OX40 agonist ivuxolimab. The CDR3 DNA sequence: TGTGCCAGTAGTGCACACAGGGGGTATGACACTGAAGCTTTCTTT. Protein product: CASSAHRGYDTEAFF.